The source of this T cell receptor (beta chain) is a study of cytomegalovirus exposure and HLA in healthy donors. Study context: Of approximately 400 genotyped donors, approximately 84% clustered with self-reported Caucasian donors.

About this clone: Its antigen remains unidentified.

Use of 60 Vbeta and 13 Jbeta primers characterized the PCR. Measured with immunoSEQ multiplex PCR; TCRdb has only the in-frame clones, and not every one. The sample holds 55,000 or so clones. The germline CDR1 and CDR2 sequences are LNHDA and SQIVND (reference sequence). This CDR3 has 15 residues. V dropped 5 bases and J dropped 2; count of bases not matched to a gene: 6. Study-level points and caveats: When analyzed later, the rates of TCR association showed variation by HLA locus, with DRB1 the most and HLA-C the fewest. There were a few CMV-associated chains whose specificity for CMV antigens was confirmed in vitro.

This sequence joins TRBV19 and TRBJ1-1; 9 bases are a match to TRBD1. The sequenced sample was PBMCs. This TCR was recovered from a woman in her thirties in good health and CMV-seropositive. CDR3 nucleotide sequence: TGTGCCAGTAGTCTCACGGGACAGGGAAACACTGAAGCTTTCTTT. Amino acid sequence: CASSLTGQGNTEAFF. The full variable domain, completed using reference TRBV19 and TRBJ1-1, is DGGITQSPKYLFRKEGQNVTLSCEQNLNHDAMYWYRQDPGQGLRLIYYSQIVNDFQKGDIAEGYSVSREKKESFPLTVTSAQKNPTAFYLCASSLTGQGNTEAFFGQGTRLTVV.